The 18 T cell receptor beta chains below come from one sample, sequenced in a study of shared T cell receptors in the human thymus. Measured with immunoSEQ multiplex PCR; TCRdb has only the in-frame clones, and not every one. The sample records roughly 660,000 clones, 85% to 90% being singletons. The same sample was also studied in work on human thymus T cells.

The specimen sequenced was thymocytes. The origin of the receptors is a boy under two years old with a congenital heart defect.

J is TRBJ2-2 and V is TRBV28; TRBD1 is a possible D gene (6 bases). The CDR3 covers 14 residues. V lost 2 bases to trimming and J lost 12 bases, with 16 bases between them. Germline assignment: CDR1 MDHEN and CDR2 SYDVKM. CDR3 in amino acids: CASSLAAWGPQLFF. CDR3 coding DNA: TGTGCCAGCAGTTTAGCCGCCTGGGGGCCTCAGCTGTTTTTT.

The CDR3: CASSLVGLAGVGNEQFF. The CDR3 DNA is TGCGCCAGCAGCCTGGTGGGACTAGCGGGAGTAGGGAATGAGCAGTTCTTC. This chain links TRBV5-1 with TRBJ2-1; 14 bases agree with TRBD2. The germline CDR1 and CDR2 sequences are SGHRS and YFSETQ. CDR3 length: 17 residues. The V gene end was trimmed by 4 bases and the J gene end by 7 bases; junction bases not matched to a gene: 10.

The CDR3 nucleotides are TGTGCCTGGAAGACAGGACGCGGGCCAGATACGCAGTATTTT. Amino acid sequence: CAWKTGRGPDTQYF. The chain couples TRBV30 to TRBJ2-3; D is possibly TRBD1 (6 bases). CDR1 GTSNPN and CDR2 SVGIG come from the germline V gene (reference sequence). The CDR3 has 14 residues. Trimming pared 4 bases from V and 4 bases from J, leaving 15 bases between.

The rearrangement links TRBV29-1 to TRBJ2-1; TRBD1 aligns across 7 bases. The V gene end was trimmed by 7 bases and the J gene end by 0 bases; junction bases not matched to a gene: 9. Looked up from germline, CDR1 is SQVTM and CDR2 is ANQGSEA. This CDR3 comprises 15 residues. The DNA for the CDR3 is TGCAGCGGCGCGCACACAGGGGACTCCTACAATGAGCAGTTCTTC. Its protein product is CSGAHTGDSYNEQFF.

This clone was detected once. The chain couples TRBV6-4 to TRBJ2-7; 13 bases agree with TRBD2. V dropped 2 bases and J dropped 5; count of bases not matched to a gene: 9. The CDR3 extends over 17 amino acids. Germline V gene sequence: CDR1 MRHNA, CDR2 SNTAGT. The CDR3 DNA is TGTGCCAGCAGTGACACCTTCACTAGCGGGAGGGCCAACGAGCAGTACTTC. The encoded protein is CASSDTFTSGRANEQYF.

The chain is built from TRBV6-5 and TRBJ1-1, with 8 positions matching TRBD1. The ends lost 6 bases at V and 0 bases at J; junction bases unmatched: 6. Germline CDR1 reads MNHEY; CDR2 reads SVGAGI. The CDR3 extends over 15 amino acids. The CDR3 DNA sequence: TGTGCCAGCAGCCCGAGGGACAGGCTGAACACTGAAGCTTTCTTT. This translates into CASSPRDRLNTEAFF.

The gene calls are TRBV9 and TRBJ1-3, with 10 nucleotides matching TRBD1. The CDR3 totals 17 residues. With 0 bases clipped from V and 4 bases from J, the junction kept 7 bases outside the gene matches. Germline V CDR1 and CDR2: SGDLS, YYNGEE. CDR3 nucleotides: TGTGCCAGCAGCGTAGAGCGTGGACAGGGGGGAGGAAACACCATATATTTT. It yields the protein CASSVERGQGGGNTIYF.

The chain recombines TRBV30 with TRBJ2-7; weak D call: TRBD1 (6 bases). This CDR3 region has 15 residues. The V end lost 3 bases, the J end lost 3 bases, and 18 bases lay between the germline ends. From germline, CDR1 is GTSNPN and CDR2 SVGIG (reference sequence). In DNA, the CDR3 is TGTGCCTGGAGCGGGACATCAGACAACTACTACGAGCAGTACTTC. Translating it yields CAWSGTSDNYYEQYF.

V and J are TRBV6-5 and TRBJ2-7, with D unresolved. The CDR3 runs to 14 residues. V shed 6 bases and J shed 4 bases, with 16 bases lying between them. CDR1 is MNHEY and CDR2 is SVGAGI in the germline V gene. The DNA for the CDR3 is TGTGCCAGCAGATCCTCCCGTACCCAGTACGAGCAGTACTTC. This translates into CASRSSRTQYEQYF.

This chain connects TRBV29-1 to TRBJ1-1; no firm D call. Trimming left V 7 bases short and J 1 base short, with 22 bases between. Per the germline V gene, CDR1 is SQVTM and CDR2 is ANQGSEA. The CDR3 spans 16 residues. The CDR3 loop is CSAGGDLVSGNTEAFF. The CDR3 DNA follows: TGCAGCGCGGGAGGAGACCTCGTTTCGGGGAACACTGAAGCTTTCTTT.

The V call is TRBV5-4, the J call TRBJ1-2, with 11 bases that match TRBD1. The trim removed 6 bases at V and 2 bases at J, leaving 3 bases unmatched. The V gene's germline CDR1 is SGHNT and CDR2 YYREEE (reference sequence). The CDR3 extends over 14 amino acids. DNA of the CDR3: TGTGCCAGCACCGGGACAGGGGGGAACTATGGCTACACCTTC. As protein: CASTGTGGNYGYTF.

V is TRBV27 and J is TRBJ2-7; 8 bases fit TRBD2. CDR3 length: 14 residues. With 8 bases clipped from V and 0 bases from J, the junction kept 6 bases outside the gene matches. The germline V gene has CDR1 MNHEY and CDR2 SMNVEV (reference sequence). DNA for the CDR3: TGTGCCAGCGGCGGACTAGCTCACTCCTACGAGCAGTACTTC. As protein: CASGGLAHSYEQYF.

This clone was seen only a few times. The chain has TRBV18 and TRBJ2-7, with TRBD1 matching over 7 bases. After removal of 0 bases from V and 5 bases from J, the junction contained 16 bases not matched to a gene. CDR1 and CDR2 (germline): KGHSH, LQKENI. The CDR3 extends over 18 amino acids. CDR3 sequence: CASSPPNRRQGAGDEQYF. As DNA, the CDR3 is TGTGCCAGCTCACCACCGAACCGACGACAGGGCGCCGGGGACGAGCAGTACTTC.

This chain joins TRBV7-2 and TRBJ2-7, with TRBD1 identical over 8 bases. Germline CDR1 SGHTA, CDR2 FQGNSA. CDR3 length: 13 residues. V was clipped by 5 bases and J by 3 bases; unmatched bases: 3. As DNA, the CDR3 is TGTGCCAGCAGCCAAGACAGGGGCTACGAGCAGTACTTC. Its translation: CASSQDRGYEQYF. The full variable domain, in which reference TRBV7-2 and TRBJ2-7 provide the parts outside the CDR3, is GAGVSQSPSNKVTEKGKDVELRCDPISGHTALYWYRQSLGQGLEFLIYFQGNSAPDKSGLPSDRFSAERTGGSVSTLTIQRTQQEDSAVYLCASSQDRGYEQYFGPGTRLTVT.

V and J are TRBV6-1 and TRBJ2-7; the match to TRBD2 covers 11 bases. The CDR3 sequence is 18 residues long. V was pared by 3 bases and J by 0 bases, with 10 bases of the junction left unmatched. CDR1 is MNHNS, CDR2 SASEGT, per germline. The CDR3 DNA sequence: TGTGCCAGCAGTGAGGAAAGGGCTAGCGGGAGGAGCTCCTACGAGCAGTACTTC. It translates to CASSEERASGRSSYEQYF.

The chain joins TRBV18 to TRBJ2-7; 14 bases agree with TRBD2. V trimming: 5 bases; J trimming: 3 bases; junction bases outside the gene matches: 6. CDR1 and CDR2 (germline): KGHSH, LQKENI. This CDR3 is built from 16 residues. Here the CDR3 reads CASSTTSGRAIYEQYF. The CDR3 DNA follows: TGTGCCAGCTCAACGACTAGCGGGAGGGCCATCTACGAGCAGTACTTC.

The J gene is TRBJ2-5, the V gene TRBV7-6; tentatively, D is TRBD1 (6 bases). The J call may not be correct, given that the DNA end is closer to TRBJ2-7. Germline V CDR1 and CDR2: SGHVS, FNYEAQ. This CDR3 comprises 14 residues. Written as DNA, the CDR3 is TGTGCCAGCAGCTGGGACAAGATATCCTACGAGCAGTACTTC. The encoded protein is CASSWDKISYEQYF.

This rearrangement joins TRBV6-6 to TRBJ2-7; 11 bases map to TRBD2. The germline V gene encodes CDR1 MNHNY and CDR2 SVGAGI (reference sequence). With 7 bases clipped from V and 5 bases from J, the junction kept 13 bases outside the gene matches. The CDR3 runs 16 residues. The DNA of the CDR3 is TGTGCCAGCACCCCGGGGCCGGGACTAGCGGCACACGAGCAGTACTTC. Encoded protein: CASTPGPGLAAHEQYF.